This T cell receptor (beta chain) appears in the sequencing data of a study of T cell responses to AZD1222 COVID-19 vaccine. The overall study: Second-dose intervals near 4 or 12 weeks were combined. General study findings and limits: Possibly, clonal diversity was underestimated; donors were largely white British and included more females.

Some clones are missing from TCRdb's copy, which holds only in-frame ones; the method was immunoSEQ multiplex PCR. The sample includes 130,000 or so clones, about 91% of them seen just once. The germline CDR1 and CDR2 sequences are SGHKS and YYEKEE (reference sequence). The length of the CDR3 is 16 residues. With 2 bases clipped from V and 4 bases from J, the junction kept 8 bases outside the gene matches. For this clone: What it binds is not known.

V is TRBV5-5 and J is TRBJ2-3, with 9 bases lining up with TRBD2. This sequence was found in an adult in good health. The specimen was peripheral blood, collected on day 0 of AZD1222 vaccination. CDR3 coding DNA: TGTGCCAGCAGCTTTGGGTCTAGCGGGGTGTCAGATACGCAGTATTTT. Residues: CASSFGSSGVSDTQYF.